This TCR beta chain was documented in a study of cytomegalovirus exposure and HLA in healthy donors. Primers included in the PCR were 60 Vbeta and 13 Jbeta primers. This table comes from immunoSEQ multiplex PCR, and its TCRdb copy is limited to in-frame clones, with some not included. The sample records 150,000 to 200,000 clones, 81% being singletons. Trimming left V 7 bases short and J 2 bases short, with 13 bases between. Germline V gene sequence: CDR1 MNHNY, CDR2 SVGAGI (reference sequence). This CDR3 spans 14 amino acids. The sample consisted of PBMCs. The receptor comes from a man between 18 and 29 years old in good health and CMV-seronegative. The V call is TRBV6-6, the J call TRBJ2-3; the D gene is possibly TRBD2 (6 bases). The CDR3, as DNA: TGTGCCAGCAACCAAGCGGGCATCACAGATACGCAGTATTTT. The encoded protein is CASNQAGITDTQYF.